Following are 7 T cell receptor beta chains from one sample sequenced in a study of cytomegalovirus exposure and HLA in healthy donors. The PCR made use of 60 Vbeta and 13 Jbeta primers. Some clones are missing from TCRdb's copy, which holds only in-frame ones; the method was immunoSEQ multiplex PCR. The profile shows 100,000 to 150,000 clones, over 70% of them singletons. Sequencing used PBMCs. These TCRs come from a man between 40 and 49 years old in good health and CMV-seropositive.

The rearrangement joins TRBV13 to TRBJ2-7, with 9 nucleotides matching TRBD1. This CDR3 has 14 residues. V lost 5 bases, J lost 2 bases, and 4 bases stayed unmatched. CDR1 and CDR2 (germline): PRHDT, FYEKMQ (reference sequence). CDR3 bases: TGTGCCAGCAGCAGCCGGGACAGGGCCTACGAGCAGTACTTC. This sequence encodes CASSSRDRAYEQYF. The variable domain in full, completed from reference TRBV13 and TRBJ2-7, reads AAGVIQSPRHLIKEKRETATLKCYPIPRHDTVYWYQQGPGQDPQFLISFYEKMQSDKGSIPDRFSAQQFSDYHSELNMSSLELGDSALYFCASSSRDRAYEQYFGPGTRLTVT.

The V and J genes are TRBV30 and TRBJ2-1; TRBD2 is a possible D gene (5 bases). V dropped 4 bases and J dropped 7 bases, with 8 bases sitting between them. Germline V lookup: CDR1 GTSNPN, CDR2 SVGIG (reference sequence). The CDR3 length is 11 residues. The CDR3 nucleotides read TGTGCCTGGACGAGGGTAAATGAGCAGTTCTTC. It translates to CAWTRVNEQFF.

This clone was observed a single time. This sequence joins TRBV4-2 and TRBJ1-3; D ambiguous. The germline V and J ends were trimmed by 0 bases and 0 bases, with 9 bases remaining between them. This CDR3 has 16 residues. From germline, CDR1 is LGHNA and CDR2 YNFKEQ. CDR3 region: CASSQDLGSSGNTIYF. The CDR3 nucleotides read TGTGCCAGCAGCCAAGACCTGGGGAGCTCTGGAAACACCATATATTTT.

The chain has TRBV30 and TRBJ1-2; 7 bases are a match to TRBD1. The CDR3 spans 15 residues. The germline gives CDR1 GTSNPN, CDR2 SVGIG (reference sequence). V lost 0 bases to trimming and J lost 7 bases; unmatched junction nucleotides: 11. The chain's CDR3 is CAWSVPRQGGGGYTF. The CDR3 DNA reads TGTGCCTGGAGTGTACCCCGACAGGGTGGGGGTGGCTACACCTTC.

CDR3 DNA sequence: TGTGCCAGCAGTCGAGGGGGCCTGGAGCGGGAGTATGGGGACAATGAGCAGTTCTTC. Its protein product is CASSRGGLEREYGDNEQFF. This chain links TRBV2 with TRBJ2-1; maybe TRBD2 (8 bases). The CDR3 length is 19 residues. V lost 5 bases to trimming and J lost 5 bases, with 28 bases between them. Germline loops: CDR1 SNHLY, CDR2 FYNNEI.

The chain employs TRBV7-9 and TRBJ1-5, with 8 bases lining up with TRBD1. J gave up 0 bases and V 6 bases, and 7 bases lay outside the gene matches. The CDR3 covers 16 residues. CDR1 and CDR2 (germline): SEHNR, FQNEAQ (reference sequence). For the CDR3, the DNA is TGTGCCAGCAGTTGGACAGGGAGAGATAGCAATCAGCCCCAGCATTTT. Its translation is CASSWTGRDSNQPQHF.

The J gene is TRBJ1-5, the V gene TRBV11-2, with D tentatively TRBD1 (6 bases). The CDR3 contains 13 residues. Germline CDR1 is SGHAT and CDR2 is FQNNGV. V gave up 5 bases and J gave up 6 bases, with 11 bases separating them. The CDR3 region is CASSQGGTQPQHF. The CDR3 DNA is TGTGCCAGCAGCCAAGGGGGTACTCAGCCCCAGCATTTT.